This T cell receptor (beta chain) was recovered during a study of blood T cell repertoires in COVID-19. In the study overall: In each case, the material was cDNA or gDNA derived from T cells, B-cell-depleted T cells, or PBMCs.

The J segment lost 1 base and the V segment lost 7 bases, leaving 9 bases of the junction unmatched. Germline assignment: CDR1 SQVTM and CDR2 ANQGSEA. The CDR3 totals 16 residues. As processed by the authors: Scientists estimated how many nucleated cells there were by amplifying reference gene primers. Sequencing was performed with immunoSEQ multiplex PCR; in TCRdb, only in-frame clones are kept and a portion is missing. Clone size and V and J calls were adopted from that table, with D and trimming inferred from the DNA. This table has approximately 74,000 clones, approximately 88% appearing once. The sequenced sample was peripheral blood. This receptor was taken from an older woman with acute or convalescent COVID-19. The V call is TRBV29-1, the J call TRBJ2-3; 12 positions agree with TRBD2. For the CDR3, the DNA is TGCAGCGCCCTAGCGGGAGGGTTCCTCGGCACAGATACGCAGTATTTT. The encoded protein is CSALAGGFLGTDTQYF.